One sample yielded the 17 T cell receptor beta chains listed below, sequenced in a study of blood T cells in healthy people across ages. The second PCR ran about 6 to 11 cycles with a sample-barcoded 5' primer and J-beta primers. TCRdb ran MiXCR on the 5' RACE reads and lists one entry per CDR3 protein. Counted here are 1,100,000 or so distinct CDR3 sequences, under 55% occurring once; the ten biggest clones make up approximately 17%. Sequenced: blood. These receptors came from a woman aged 55 to 70 in good health.

This clonotype was seen a handful of times. The V call is TRBV28, the J call TRBJ2-1; D may be TRBD2 (5 bases). Deletions cut 6 bases from V and 4 bases from J, with 25 bases between. There are 18 residues in the CDR3. CDR1 is MDHEN, CDR2 SYDVKM, per germline. This CDR3 is CASSPQKRPLVGYNEQFF. CDR3 coding DNA: TGTGCCAGCAGCCCCCAGAAGCGGCCTTTGGTCGGGTACAATGAGCAGTTCTTC.

The chain employs TRBV20-1 and TRBJ2-3, with TRBD2 matching 14 bases. The CDR3 is 17 residues long. CDR1 DFQATT and CDR2 SNEGSKA come from the germline V gene (reference sequence). V lost 4 bases to trimming and J lost 3 bases; unmatched junction nucleotides: 9. CDR3 sequence: CSATGTSGSWSTDTQYF. In nucleotides, the CDR3 is TGCAGTGCTACAGGGACTAGCGGGAGCTGGTCGACAGATACGCAGTATTTT.

This clonotype has only a few counts. The rearrangement uses TRBV27 and TRBJ2-5; 8 positions agree with TRBD2. The CDR3 spans 17 residues. From germline, CDR1 is MNHEY and CDR2 SMNVEV (reference sequence). Trimming took 6 bases from V and 4 from J; bases not matched to a gene: 16. The DNA of the CDR3 is TGTGCCAGCAGCCGCTCCCCGGGACTAGTGTCCGCAGAGACCCAGTACTTC. The encoded protein is CASSRSPGLVSAETQYF.

The CDR3, as DNA: TGTGCCAGCAGCGTCAATATAGGGAACGCACGGGAGCAGTTCTTC. Protein sequence: CASSVNIGNAREQFF. The rearrangement uses TRBV7-2 and TRBJ2-1; unclear D gene. The V end lost 5 bases, the J end lost 10 bases, and 21 bases lay between the germline ends. This CDR3 is 15 amino acids long. Germline CDR1 reads SGHTA; CDR2 reads FQGNSA.

The table lists this clonotype with many counts. The chain combines TRBV29-1 with TRBJ2-7; 13 bases are a match to TRBD2. CDR3 length: 14 amino acids. Germline CDR1 is SQVTM and CDR2 is ANQGSEA. J was trimmed by 4 bases and V by 6 bases; bases with no gene match: 6. CDR3 loop: CSVRTSGSGYEQYF. DNA of the CDR3: TGCAGCGTGAGGACTAGCGGGAGTGGGTACGAGCAGTACTTC.

V is TRBV20-1 and J is TRBJ1-2; the match to TRBD1 covers 7 bases. J lost 5 bases, V lost 1 base, and 7 bases had no gene match. CDR3 size: 14 residues. Germline assignment: CDR1 DFQATT and CDR2 SNEGSKA (reference sequence). The CDR3 sequence: CSARVRDSLYGYTF. The CDR3 DNA reads TGCAGTGCTAGAGTTCGGGACAGTTTATATGGCTACACCTTC.

The CDR3 region is CASSLEVGLASNEQFF. CDR3 bases: TGCGCCAGCAGCTTGGAAGTAGGGCTAGCGAGCAATGAGCAGTTCTTC. The chain is built from TRBV5-1 and TRBJ2-1, with a weak D call TRBD2 (6 bases). This CDR3 region has 16 residues. Per the germline V gene, CDR1 is SGHRS and CDR2 is YFSETQ. Trimming left V 0 bases short and J 6 bases short, with 16 bases between.

This clonotype was recorded once. This rearrangement joins TRBV7-6 to TRBJ2-3; D remains ambiguous. Germline lookup yields CDR1 SGHVS and CDR2 FNYEAQ. This CDR3 has 15 amino acids. Trimming removed 1 base at V and 4 bases at J, with 12 bases between. The CDR3 sequence: CASSLGLPASDTQYF. CDR3 coding DNA: TGTGCCAGCAGCTTAGGTCTACCCGCATCAGATACGCAGTATTTT.

This clonotype is classed as medium-sized (0.01 to 0.1%). This chain connects TRBV15 to TRBJ2-5, with D possibly TRBD1 on 6 matching bases. The CDR3 has 16 amino acids. Trimming took off 5 bases at V and 1 base at J, with 17 bases between the two ends. Germline values: CDR1 LNHNV, CDR2 YYDKDF (reference sequence). As DNA, the CDR3 is TGTGCCACCAGCCGGCTCGTTACAGGGTTCCAAGAGACCCAGTACTTC. This codes for CATSRLVTGFQETQYF. The variable domain in full, completed from reference TRBV15 and TRBJ2-5, reads DAMVIQNPRYQVTQFGKPVTLSCSQTLNHNVMYWYQQKSSQAPKLLFHYYDKDFNNEADTPDNFQSRRPNTSFCFLDIRSPGLGDTAMYLCATSRLVTGFQETQYFGPGTRLLVL.

This clonotype turned up a few times. This chain joins TRBV6-5 and TRBJ1-2; 7 nucleotides agree with TRBD1. The CDR3 totals 15 residues. Germline V gene lookup returns CDR1 MNHEY and CDR2 SVGAGI. V lost 5 bases to trimming and J lost 4 bases; unmatched junction nucleotides: 10. As DNA, the CDR3 is TGTGCCAGCAGTCCCCTCCTCAGGGGGGCCTATGGCTACACCTTC. It yields the protein CASSPLLRGAYGYTF.

A single count supports this clonotype. This chain links TRBV9 with TRBJ2-1; TRBD2 is a possible D gene (6 bases). TRBJ2-7 matches the DNA end more closely, so the J call is doubtful. The CDR3 runs to 15 residues. Germline loops: CDR1 SGDLS, CDR2 YYNGEE. The CDR3 nucleotides read TGTGCCAGCAGCGTAGAGGGACTTACCTACAATGAGCAGTACTTC. Translated: CASSVEGLTYNEQYF.

The rearrangement links TRBV20-1 to TRBJ1-1; possible D gene TRBD1, 6 bases. This CDR3 is 16 amino acids long. Trimming removed 1 base at V and 1 base at J, with 16 bases between. Germline CDR1 reads DFQATT; CDR2 reads SNEGSKA (reference sequence). DNA of the CDR3: TGCAGTGCTAGAGGTCGGGGCAGGGGCAGGAACACTGAAGCTTTCTTT. Amino acid sequence: CSARGRGRGRNTEAFF.

This clonotype has only a few counts. This sequence joins TRBV4-1 and TRBJ2-7; TRBD2 matches at 11 bases. The CDR3 length is 16 residues. Trimming removed 3 bases from V and 0 bases from J; junction bases left unmatched: 4. Germline values: CDR1 MGHRA, CDR2 YSYEKL. The CDR3 reads CASSQGTSGFSYEQYF. DNA for the CDR3: TGCGCCAGCAGCCAGGGGACTAGCGGCTTCTCCTACGAGCAGTACTTC.

The J gene is TRBJ2-2, the V gene TRBV28; 7 bases match TRBD2. Germline lookup yields CDR1 MDHEN and CDR2 SYDVKM. V was pared by 1 base and J by 3 bases, with 2 bases of the junction left unmatched. This CDR3 has 15 amino acids. The CDR3 nucleotides read TGTGCCAGCAGTTTATTCGCGGGAGACACCGGGGAGCTGTTTTTT. It translates to CASSLFAGDTGELFF.

A note on this clonotype: The junction does not match germline at one end; this may be a read error. The chain is built from TRBV27 and TRBJ2-7; tentative D call: TRBD2 (6 bases). Germline CDR1 reads MNHEY; CDR2 reads SMNVEV (reference sequence). The CDR3 has 19 amino acids. The CDR3 DNA reads TGTGCCAGCAGTTCCGACCCCAACCTGGAGGGGTACAACTACTACGAGCGGTACTTC. It translates to CASSSDPNLEGYNYYERYF.

This clonotype was seen just once. The chain combines TRBV13 with TRBJ2-2, with a weak D call TRBD2 (5 bases). The CDR3 is 12 residues long. CDR1 PRHDT and CDR2 FYEKMQ come from the germline V gene (reference sequence). Trimming removed 11 bases from V and 5 bases from J, with 12 bases in between. The CDR3 region is CAGLSETGELFF. The CDR3 DNA is TGTGCCGGACTCTCGGAGACCGGGGAGCTGTTTTTT.

The chain has TRBV21-1 and TRBJ2-5; the table assigns TRBD2, which was not confirmed against the DNA. TRBV21-1 is listed as a pseudogene. The CDR3 has 14 amino acids. The CDR3 loop reads CASLHGLCQETQYF. Here the CDR3 DNA reads TGTGCCAGTCTACATGGACTGTGCCAAGAGACCCAGTACTTC.